This passage covers 28 T cell receptor beta chains from one sample sequenced in a study of identical twins. Each CDR3 protein gets one entry after TCRdb re-called the 5' RACE reads with MiXCR. Of 350,000 to 450,000 distinct CDR3 sequences in the sample, under 20% were seen once. The specimen was naive T cells sorted from blood. Receptor source: a man aged 45-65 years in good health.

This clonotype came up a few times. The chain recombines TRBV20-1 with TRBJ2-2; D remains ambiguous. V shed 3 bases and J shed 4 bases, with 12 bases lying between them. The CDR3 consists of 14 residues. CDR1 and CDR2 (germline): DFQATT, SNEGSKA (reference sequence). CDR3 region: CSASTSLGTGELFF. The CDR3 coding sequence is TGCAGTGCTAGTACCAGCCTGGGCACCGGGGAGCTGTTTTTT.

There are a few counts of this clonotype. The chain carries TRBV7-2 and TRBJ2-7, with 10 bases identical to TRBD1. CDR1 is SGHTA, CDR2 FQGNSA, per germline. V shed 5 bases and J 2 bases; nucleotides not matched to a gene: 9. The CDR3 loop spans 16 amino acids. For the CDR3, the DNA is TGTGCCAGCAGCCCTAAAGTGGGACAGGGGACCTACGAGCAGTACTTC. This codes for CASSPKVGQGTYEQYF.

This clonotype was found many times. The rearrangement links TRBV4-2 to TRBJ2-4, with 16 bases aligning to TRBD2. Trimming removed 3 bases from V and 1 base from J; junction bases left unmatched: 3. The CDR3 runs 18 residues. CDR1 LGHNA and CDR2 YNFKEQ come from the germline V gene. The CDR3 DNA reads as TGTGCCAGCAGCCAGGGGACTAGCGGGAGGGCGGCCAAAAACATTCAGTACTTC. Encoded protein: CASSQGTSGRAAKNIQYF.

V usage is TRBV7-9 and J usage is TRBJ2-5; D perhaps matches TRBD2 (5 bases). The V gene's germline CDR1 is SEHNR and CDR2 FQNEAQ (reference sequence). The CDR3 loop spans 15 amino acids. Trimming took off 4 bases at V and 5 bases at J, with 17 bases between the two ends. This chain's CDR3 is CASSSWTLGSETQYF. The CDR3 DNA reads TGTGCCAGCAGCTCATGGACCTTGGGGAGTGAGACCCAGTACTTC. Variable domain in full (rest from reference TRBV7-9 and TRBJ2-5): DTGVSQNPRHKITKRGQNVTFRCDPISEHNRLYWYRQTLGQGPEFLTYFQNEAQLEKSRLLSDRFSAERPKGSFSTLEIQRTEQGDSAMYLCASSSWTLGSETQYFGPGTRLLVL.

This clonotype was observed once. The CDR3 here is CASSSKYRDSYSNQPQHF. The CDR3 region has the DNA TGTGCCAGCAGTTCAAAGTACCGGGACAGTTATAGCAATCAGCCCCAGCATTTT. The rearrangement uses TRBV6-2 or TRBV6-3 and TRBJ1-5; TRBD1 matches 7 bases. The CDR3 totals 18 residues. Germline CDR1 is MNHEY and CDR2 is SVGEGT. V was clipped by 4 bases and J by 0 bases; unmatched bases: 12.

At least ten counts were recorded for this clonotype. The chain joins TRBV7-9 to TRBJ2-3; a possible D gene is TRBD2 (6 bases). CDR3 length: 12 amino acids. Trimming cost V 8 bases and J 4 bases, with 10 bases left between them. The germline CDR1 and CDR2 sequences are SEHNR and FQNEAQ (reference sequence). The CDR3 coding sequence is TGTGCCAGCGGGGGGTATGCAGATACGCAGTATTTT. This codes for CASGGYADTQYF.

The chain has TRBV7-2 and TRBJ2-3; 9 bases map to TRBD2. The CDR3 has 15 residues. Germline CDR1 is SGHTA and CDR2 is FQGNSA. The trim removed 6 bases at V and 2 bases at J, leaving 6 bases unmatched. In nucleotides, the CDR3 is TGTGCCAGCAGTCGAGCGGGAGGTTCCACAGATACGCAGTATTTT. Amino acids: CASSRAGGSTDTQYF.

This clonotype was counted ten times or more. This chain connects TRBV11-1 to TRBJ2-2; no definite D call. There are 14 residues in the CDR3. CDR1 and CDR2 from the germline V gene are SGHAT and FQDESV (reference sequence). V shed 1 base and J shed 1 base, with 4 bases lying between them. This CDR3 is CASSLEWNTGELFF. The CDR3 coding sequence is TGTGCCAGCAGCTTAGAATGGAACACCGGGGAGCTGTTTTTT.

This clonotype was found a few times. The rearrangement uses TRBV7-9 and TRBJ2-5; D call uncertain. This CDR3 has 14 residues. Per the germline V gene, CDR1 is SEHNR and CDR2 is FQNEAQ (reference sequence). The V end lost 4 bases, the J end lost 5 bases, and 14 bases lay between the germline ends. Here the CDR3 reads CASSSSDGSETQYF. The DNA for the CDR3 is TGTGCCAGCAGCTCGTCGGACGGATCGGAGACCCAGTACTTC.

The rearrangement links TRBV5-1 to TRBJ1-2; maybe TRBD1 (6 bases). V lost 4 bases to trimming and J lost 5 bases, with 15 bases between them. The germline V gene encodes CDR1 SGHRS and CDR2 YFSETQ. The CDR3 consists of 14 residues. For the CDR3, the DNA is TGCGCCAGCAGCCTCGGGACAAAGAATTATGGCTACACCTTC. Translated, it gives CASSLGTKNYGYTF.

This clonotype was seen a few times. The V call is TRBV7-9, the J call TRBJ1-1; a possible D gene is TRBD1 (5 bases). The CDR3 loop spans 12 amino acids. Trimming removed 3 bases at V and 6 bases at J, with 8 bases between. From germline, CDR1 is SEHNR and CDR2 FQNEAQ (reference sequence). As DNA, the CDR3 is TGTGCCAGCAGCTTCGCAGGGTCTGAAGCTTTCTTT. Protein product: CASSFAGSEAFF.

This clonotype turned up a few times. The chain is built from TRBV12-3 or TRBV12-4 and TRBJ1-5, with 7 bases aligning to TRBD1. The CDR3 is made up of 16 amino acids. The V and J ends lost 5 bases and 1 base, in that order; junction bases with no gene match: 8. The CDR3 protein is CASSAGTEESNQPQHF. CDR3 nucleotides: TGTGCCAGCAGTGCAGGGACAGAGGAGAGCAATCAGCCCCAGCATTTT.

This clonotype has more than one count but fewer than ten. This rearrangement joins TRBV12-3 or TRBV12-4 to TRBJ1-4; D is possibly TRBD1 (6 bases). This CDR3 is built from 15 residues. Trimming took off 5 bases at V and 0 bases at J, with 10 bases between the two ends. The CDR3 DNA reads TGTGCCAGCAGTAGGGGGGACACAACTAATGAAAAACTGTTTTTT. Translation gives CASSRGDTTNEKLFF.

Of note for this clonotype: The limits of the CDR3 on the DNA are not certain, so only TCRdb's listed CDR3 is given. The chain's CDR3 is CASSPGQGVSPGSCFF. This chain joins TRBV5-6 and TRBJ2-2; the table names TRBD1, a call not compared with the DNA. Germline CDR1 and CDR2: SGHDT and YYEEEE. The CDR3 adds up to 16 amino acids, both ends counted.

The CDR3 loop is CASSYDAQLNHNEQFF. The CDR3 region has the DNA TGTGCCAGCAGTTACGACGCGCAGCTAAATCACAATGAGCAGTTCTTC. The chain carries TRBV6-5 and TRBJ2-1; the D is unclear. The CDR3 is 16 amino acids. Trimming took 2 bases from V and 5 from J, leaving 16 bases between them. Germline assignment: CDR1 MNHEY and CDR2 SVGAGI.

J is TRBJ2-5 and V is TRBV18; a possible D gene is TRBD2 (5 bases). The CDR3 consists of 16 residues. The germline gives CDR1 KGHSH, CDR2 LQKENI. Trimming pared 3 bases from V and 4 bases from J, leaving 18 bases between. This CDR3 is CASSPKLGGLGETQYF. Written as DNA, the CDR3 is TGTGCCAGCTCACCCAAACTAGGTGGCCTTGGAGAGACCCAGTACTTC. Combining the CDR3 with reference TRBV18 and TRBJ2-5 gives the whole variable domain NAGVMQNPRHLVRRRGQEARLRCSPMKGHSHVYWYRQLPEEGLKFMVYLQKENIIDESGMPKERFSAEFPKEGPSILRIQQVVRGDSAAYFCASSPKLGGLGETQYFGPGTRLLVL.

The chain has TRBV12-3 or TRBV12-4 and TRBJ1-3; no firm D call. The CDR3 spans 15 residues. V was pared by 3 bases and J by 4 bases, with 13 bases between. The CDR3 loop reads CASSFPALRGNTIYF. DNA for the CDR3: TGTGCCAGCAGTTTCCCGGCCCTCAGGGGAAACACCATATATTTT.

The chain has TRBV5-1 and TRBJ1-1; D not certain. Germline V gives CDR1 SGHRS, CDR2 YFSETQ. Trimming cost V 4 bases and J 1 base, with 17 bases left between them. CDR3 length equals 16 residues. Here the CDR3 DNA reads TGCGCCAGCAGCCTATACCGTGCGGCTCCGAACACTGAAGCTTTCTTT. The encoded protein is CASSLYRAAPNTEAFF.

This clonotype was seen more than once but under ten times. The V and J genes are TRBV12-3 or TRBV12-4 and TRBJ2-7; 13 bases map to TRBD2. The CDR3 spans 13 residues. V lost 6 bases, J lost 7 bases, and 3 bases stayed unmatched. The CDR3 sequence is CASSKGLAGEQYF. CDR3 bases: TGTGCCAGCAGCAAGGGACTAGCGGGAGAGCAGTACTTC.

The chain joins TRBV28 to TRBJ2-3; a possible D gene is TRBD2 (5 bases). CDR1 is MDHEN and CDR2 is SYDVKM in the germline V gene. The ends were cut back, 10 bases at V and 3 bases at J, with 14 bases in the middle. The CDR3 totals 13 residues. CDR3 nucleotides: TGTGCCACAAAGGGAGTGGCAACAGATACGCAGTATTTT. Protein sequence: CATKGVATDTQYF.

This chain links TRBV29-1 with TRBJ1-1, with 9 bases identical to TRBD1. This CDR3 is 16 amino acids long. V was pared by 6 bases and J by 5 bases, with 16 bases of the junction left unmatched. CDR1 is SQVTM, CDR2 ANQGSEA, per germline. The CDR3 coding sequence is TGCAGCGTGCGGGACAGGGTATTTGCCAGCGGGACTGAAGCTTTCTTT. Its protein is CSVRDRVFASGTEAFF.

The rearrangement joins TRBV27 to TRBJ2-4; the D gene is possibly TRBD2 (6 bases). This CDR3 comprises 12 residues. The germline CDR1 and CDR2 sequences are MNHEY and SMNVEV (reference sequence). V was clipped by 2 bases and J by 9 bases, with 8 bases between them. Here the CDR3 DNA reads TGTGCCAGCAGTTTAGGAGGGGTCATTCAGTACTTC. This gives the protein CASSLGGVIQYF.

The chain joins TRBV27 to TRBJ2-5; weak D call: TRBD2 (5 bases). The CDR3 is made up of 15 amino acids. V was pared by 4 bases and J by 4 bases, with 16 bases between. Germline V gene data show CDR1 as MNHEY and CDR2 as SMNVEV (reference sequence). CDR3 protein: CASSSRGSLAETQYF. CDR3 nucleotide sequence: TGTGCCAGCAGTTCTCGTGGGAGCTTAGCAGAGACCCAGTACTTC.

Remarks on this clonotype: Given a much more abundant clone one base away, this may be a read error. The rearrangement joins TRBV6-1 to TRBJ2-1, with 11 positions matching TRBD2. CDR3 length equals 14 residues. Germline loops: CDR1 MNHNS, CDR2 SASEGT. The DNA for the CDR3 is TGTGCCAGCAGCCGGACTAGCGGGTACAATGAGGAGTTCTTC. This gives the protein CASSRTSGYNEEFF.

This clonotype was detected ten times or more. V usage is TRBV7-2 and J usage is TRBJ2-3; D may match TRBD1 or TRBD2 (5 bases each). Between the trimmed V and J ends, which lost 3 bases and 5 bases, there was a span of 12 bases. Germline V gene data show CDR1 as SGHTA and CDR2 as FQGNSA. This CDR3 has 14 amino acids. The CDR3, as DNA: TGTGCCAGCAGCTTTAACAGGAGGAGAGATACGCAGTATTTT. Its protein product is CASSFNRRRDTQYF.

This rearrangement joins TRBV19 to TRBJ2-3; D unresolved. The germline gives CDR1 LNHDA, CDR2 SQIVND (reference sequence). The CDR3 covers 15 residues. V gave up 6 bases and J gave up 2 bases, with 15 bases separating them. In DNA, the CDR3 is TGTGCCAGTAGCAAAACTCGGACCACCACAGATACGCAGTATTTT. Amino acids: CASSKTRTTTDTQYF.

This rearrangement joins TRBV10-3 to TRBJ2-1; TRBD2 matches 7 bases. After removal of 11 bases from V and 0 bases from J, the junction contained 7 bases not matched to a gene. Per the germline V gene, CDR1 is ENHRY and CDR2 is SYGVKD. This CDR3 region has 14 residues. The CDR3 region is CAGGEGNSYNEQFF. In DNA form, the CDR3 reads TGTGCCGGGGGGGAGGGAAACTCCTACAATGAGCAGTTCTTC.

This clonotype has ten or more counts. The rearrangement links TRBV29-1 to TRBJ2-1; 10 bases map to TRBD2. Per the germline V gene, CDR1 is SQVTM and CDR2 is ANQGSEA. This CDR3 spans 15 amino acids. Trimming at V came to 7 bases and at J to 8 bases, leaving 14 bases not matched to a gene. CDR3 sequence: CSATRTSGENDEQFF. DNA for the CDR3: TGCAGCGCCACTAGGACTAGCGGAGAGAACGATGAGCAGTTCTTC.